This is a list of T cell receptor beta chains from one sample in a study of blood T cell repertoires in COVID-19. Clones were sequenced by immunoSEQ multiplex PCR, and TCRdb holds only the in-frame ones, with some missing. The sample yields fewer than 85,000 clones, over 65% seen once. The sequencing sample was made of peripheral blood. These receptor sequences come from a woman aged 70-85 years with acute or convalescent COVID-19. Both conserved end residues are part of each CDR3. The D gene is left open where the match is weak. Clone size, where shown, is once, few, many, or a class for clones that have expanded.

V	D	J	size	CDR3	DNA
TRBV7-2	.	TRBJ1-2	.	CASSLAGSDGYTF	TGTGCCAGCAGCTTAGCGGGTAGCGATGGCTACACCTTC
TRBV30	.	TRBJ1-1	.	CAWSVLSEAFF	TGTGCCTGGAGTGTCCTCTCTGAAGCTTTCTTT
TRBV7-2	.	TRBJ2-1	once	CASSFINRDNEQFF	TGTGCCAGCAGCTTCATAAACCGGGACAATGAGCAGTTCTTC
TRBV5-1	.	TRBJ2-5	.	CASSPPSSPRETQYF	TGCGCCAGCAGCCCTCCTTCGTCCCCCAGGGAGACCCAGTACTTC
TRBV29-1	.	TRBJ2-7	few	CSVGGSSYEQYF	TGCAGCGTTGGTGGCAGCTCCTACGAGCAGTACTTC
TRBV7-8	TRBD1	TRBJ2-2	.	CASRLQGERTGELFF	TGTGCCAGCAGGCTACAGGGGGAGAGGACCGGGGAGCTGTTTTTT
TRBV2	TRBD2	TRBJ2-7	many	CASSLPSGSVVTYEQYF	TGTGCCAGCAGTCTCCCTAGCGGGAGTGTAGTAACCTACGAGCAGTACTTC
TRBV3-1/TRBV3-2	TRBD2	TRBJ2-7	.	CASSQKREGSYEQYF	TGTGCCAGCAGCCAGAAGCGGGAGGGGTCCTACGAGCAGTACTTC
TRBV7-9	TRBD2	TRBJ2-2	once	CASSASGLAGGSAGELFF	TGTGCCAGCAGCGCGTCGGGACTAGCGGGAGGCTCTGCCGGGGAGCTGTTTTTT
TRBV6-2/TRBV6-3	TRBD1	TRBJ1-5	.	CASSYSIGTGDYSNQPQHF	TGTGCCAGCAGTTACTCGATCGGGACAGGCGATTATAGCAATCAGCCCCAGCATTTT
TRBV28	.	TRBJ2-2	.	CAGRRASDTGELFF	TGTGCCGGCAGGAGAGCCTCGGACACCGGGGAGCTGTTTTTT
TRBV5-1	TRBD2	TRBJ2-2	.	CASSSTTSGGNRDTGELFF	TGCGCCAGCAGCTCTACTACTAGCGGGGGTAATCGTGACACCGGGGAGCTGTTTTTT
TRBV7-9	.	TRBJ1-5	.	CASSPLAQVSNQPQHF	TGTGCCAGCAGCCCCTTGGCGCAGGTTAGCAATCAGCCCCAGCATTTT
TRBV20-1	TRBD2	TRBJ2-5	.	CSARGGGTQYF	TGCAGTGCCCGGGGGGGAGGGACCCAGTACTTC
TRBV27	TRBD1	TRBJ2-7	.	CASSPPDRGPYEQYF	TGTGCCAGCAGCCCACCCGACAGGGGACCTTACGAGCAGTACTTC
TRBV19	TRBD1	TRBJ1-5	.	CASSKTGVGQPQHF	TGTGCCAGTAGTAAAACAGGGGTGGGTCAGCCCCAGCATTTT
TRBV6-1	TRBD1	TRBJ1-5	.	CASSEAVRTGVSNQPQHF	TGTGCCAGCAGTGAAGCAGTAAGGACAGGGGTGAGCAATCAGCCCCAGCATTTT
TRBV19	.	TRBJ1-3	.	CASSMRRASGNTIYF	TGTGCCAGTAGTATGCGCAGGGCCTCTGGAAACACCATATATTTT
TRBV4-3	.	TRBJ2-7	few	CASSLSGGEAYEQYF	TGCGCCAGCAGCCTCTCCGGTGGGGAGGCCTACGAGCAGTACTTC
TRBV9	.	TRBJ1-6	.	CASSPRGWTDNSPLHF	TGTGCCAGCAGCCCCCGAGGATGGACAGATAATTCACCCCTCCACTTT
TRBV3-1/TRBV3-2	.	TRBJ1-2	few	CATSGGARYGYTF	TGTGCCACCAGTGGGGGGGCAAGGTATGGCTACACCTTC
TRBV20-1	TRBD2	TRBJ2-1	.	CSASPRLANEQFF	TGCAGTGCTAGTCCCCGACTAGCTAATGAGCAGTTCTTC
TRBV6-5	TRBD1	TRBJ1-5	.	CASRTTGNQPQHF	TGTGCCAGCAGGACGACAGGGAATCAGCCCCAGCATTTT
TRBV10-2	TRBD1	TRBJ2-5	.	CASRGNTGVETQYF	TGCGCCAGCAGAGGTAACACAGGGGTAGAGACCCAGTACTTC
TRBV27	.	TRBJ1-1	few	CASSFQENTEAFF	TGTGCCAGCAGTTTTCAGGAGAACACTGAAGCTTTCTTT
TRBV11-3	.	TRBJ2-1	few	CASSLDSRGAGEQFF	TGTGCCAGCAGCTTAGATTCACGGGGGGCTGGTGAGCAGTTCTTC
TRBV7-9	TRBD1	TRBJ1-2	.	CASREGASGYTF	TGTGCCAGCAGAGAGGGGGCGAGCGGCTACACCTTC
TRBV5-6	.	TRBJ1-2	.	CASSFSGSLDGYTF	TGTGCCAGCAGCTTTTCCGGTTCTCTGGATGGCTACACCTTC
TRBV7-2	TRBD2	TRBJ2-1	.	CASRSSGGAGEQFF	TGTGCCAGCAGGTCTAGCGGGGGGGCTGGTGAGCAGTTCTTC
TRBV5-4	TRBD1	TRBJ1-2	.	CASSRTGFYGYTF	TGTGCCAGCAGCCGGACAGGGTTCTATGGCTACACCTTC
TRBV19	.	TRBJ2-1	few	CASDEGRSEQFF	TGTGCCAGTGATGAGGGAAGGAGTGAGCAGTTCTTC
TRBV15	.	TRBJ1-6	few	CATSRDLRNSPLHF	TGTGCCACCAGCAGAGATCTGCGCAATTCACCCCTCCACTTT
TRBV7-2	.	TRBJ1-1	few	CASSLSRVGSNTEAFF	TGTGCCAGCAGCTTGTCACGGGTCGGCTCGAACACTGAAGCTTTCTTT
TRBV4-1	TRBD1	TRBJ1-2	.	CASSLTGGVYGYTF	TGCGCCAGCAGCCTGACAGGGGGGGTCTATGGCTACACCTTC
TRBV20-1	TRBD1	TRBJ2-7	.	CSGWDRREQYF	TGCAGTGGTTGGGACAGGAGAGAGCAGTACTTC
TRBV6-1	.	TRBJ1-3	.	CASSATGGYSGNTIYF	TGTGCCAGCAGTGCTACAGGAGGGTACTCTGGAAACACCATATATTTT
TRBV11-2	.	TRBJ2-2	.	CASSLGGGANTGELFF	TGTGCCAGCAGCTTAGGGGGAGGCGCGAACACCGGGGAGCTGTTTTTT
TRBV5-5	TRBD1	TRBJ2-7	.	CASSLAPTGGPYEQYF	TGTGCCAGCAGCTTGGCCCCGACAGGGGGGCCGTACGAGCAGTACTTC
TRBV5-6	TRBD1	TRBJ1-2	.	CASSRNRGSYSPNYGYTF	TGTGCCAGCAGCAGAAACAGGGGATCCTATTCCCCTAACTATGGCTACACCTTC
TRBV5-1	.	TRBJ2-7	few	CASSRGTPGAAYEQYF	TGCGCCAGCAGCCGGGGGACCCCCGGCGCGGCCTACGAGCAGTACTTC
TRBV3-1/TRBV3-2	.	TRBJ1-2	.	CASSQGTGLPNYGYTF	TGTGCCAGCAGCCAGGGAACAGGGCTACCTAACTATGGCTACACCTTC
TRBV5-8	.	TRBJ2-2	.	CASSSGSMVTGELFF	TGTGCCAGCAGCTCCGGGAGCATGGTCACCGGGGAGCTGTTTTTT
TRBV6-1	TRBD1	TRBJ1-1	once	CASSLRDRTEAFF	TGTGCCAGCAGTCTCCGGGACAGAACTGAAGCTTTCTTT
TRBV12-5	.	TRBJ1-5	.	CASASGGNQPQHF	TGTGCTAGTGCCTCGGGGGGCAATCAGCCCCAGCATTTT
TRBV6-2/TRBV6-3	TRBD1	TRBJ1-5	.	CASSSGQGWPQHF	TGTGCCAGCAGCTCCGGACAGGGCTGGCCCCAGCATTTT
TRBV12-5	.	TRBJ1-2	few	CASGLLREFGDYGYTF	TGTGCTAGTGGTTTGCTACGAGAATTCGGGGACTATGGCTACACCTTC
TRBV14	TRBD2	TRBJ2-1	once	CASSHEAGRGHNEQFF	TGTGCCAGCAGCCATGAAGCGGGGAGGGGCCACAATGAGCAGTTCTTC
TRBV19	TRBD2	TRBJ2-7	once	CASSSSGSSYEQYF	TGTGCCAGTAGTTCTAGCGGGAGTTCCTACGAGCAGTACTTC
TRBV5-1	.	TRBJ1-6	.	CASRLGHDNSPLHF	TGCGCCAGCAGGCTTGGACACGATAATTCACCCCTCCACTTT
TRBV27	TRBD2	TRBJ2-1	.	CASSSMGGVSYNEQFF	TGTGCCAGCAGTTCCATGGGAGGGGTGTCCTACAATGAGCAGTTCTTC
TRBV28	.	TRBJ1-1	.	CASSREWEVGAFF	TGTGCCAGCAGCCGAGAGTGGGAGGTGGGAGCTTTCTTT
TRBV27	.	TRBJ2-1	.	CASSGSPFEEQFF	TGTGCCAGCAGCGGGTCACCTTTCGAAGAGCAGTTCTTC
TRBV19	TRBD1	TRBJ2-2	few	CATQGDTGELFF	TGTGCCACCCAGGGGGACACCGGGGAGCTGTTTTTT
TRBV19	.	TRBJ2-3	few	CASSPLGLDTQYF	TGTGCCAGTAGTCCCCTAGGTCTAGATACGCAGTATTTT
TRBV18	TRBD1	TRBJ1-2	.	CASSPSTGDGYTF	TGTGCCAGCTCACCATCGACAGGGGATGGCTACACCTTC
TRBV10-3	TRBD2	TRBJ2-3	.	CAISDNLGREGRRDTQYF	TGTGCCATCAGTGACAATCTCGGGCGGGAGGGCCGGAGAGATACGCAGTATTTT
TRBV11-1	TRBD1	TRBJ2-7	once	CASSSRDRSFYEQYF	TGTGCCAGCAGCTCCCGGGACAGATCTTTCTACGAGCAGTACTTC